This T cell receptor beta chain is drawn from a study of circulating CD8 cells and anti-PD-1 response in melanoma. This clonotype is labeled as medium-sized (0.01 to 0.1%). Its specificity is not known. Overall study findings and caveats: PD-1 and DPOS subsets showed similar, higher clonality than DNEG. A small cohort with few responders supplied the baseline and M1 comparisons. Subset repertoires were largely private at M1, with under 7.5% shared.

CDR1 and CDR2 from the germline V gene are LNHDA and SQIVND (reference sequence). The CDR3 has 13 amino acids. Trimming at V came to 10 bases and at J to 4 bases, leaving 8 bases not matched to a gene. Sorting of live CD3+CD8+TCRalphabeta+ cells by PD-1 and/or TIGIT gave four subsets. Using around 14 ng of total RNA, TCR libraries were made with the QIAseq Immune Repertoire TCR panel. TCRdb re-called the reads through MiXCR, storing one row per CDR3 protein. The sample includes several hundred distinct CDR3 sequences, around 6% of them seen just once. The chain uses TRBV19 and TRBJ2-3; 7 nucleotides line up with TRBD2. The specimen comprised CD8+ T cells from PBMCs, sampled at baseline or after one month of anti-PD-1 therapy (not recorded which). The clonotype originates from a human donor with melanoma. The CDR3 loop reads CATEGGSADTQYF. CDR3 coding DNA: TGTGCCACCGAGGGCGGGAGCGCAGATACGCAGTATTTT.